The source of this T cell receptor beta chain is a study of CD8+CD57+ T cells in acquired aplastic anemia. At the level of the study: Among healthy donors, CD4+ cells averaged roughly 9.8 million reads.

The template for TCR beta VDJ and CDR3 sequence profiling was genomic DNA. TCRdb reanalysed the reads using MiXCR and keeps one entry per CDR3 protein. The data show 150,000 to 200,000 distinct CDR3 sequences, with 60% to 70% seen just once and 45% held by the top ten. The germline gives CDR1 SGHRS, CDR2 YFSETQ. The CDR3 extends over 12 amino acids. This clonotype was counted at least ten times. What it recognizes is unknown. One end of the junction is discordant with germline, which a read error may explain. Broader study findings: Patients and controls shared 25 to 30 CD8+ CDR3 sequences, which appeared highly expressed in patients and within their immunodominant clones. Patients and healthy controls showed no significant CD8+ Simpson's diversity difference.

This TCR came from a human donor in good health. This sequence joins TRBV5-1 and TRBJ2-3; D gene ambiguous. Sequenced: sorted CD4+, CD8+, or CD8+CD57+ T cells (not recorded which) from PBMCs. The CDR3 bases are TGTGCCAGCAGCTTGAGTACAGATACGCAGTATTTT. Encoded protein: CASSLSTDTQYF. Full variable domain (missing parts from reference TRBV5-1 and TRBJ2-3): KAGVTQTPRYLIKTRGQQVTLSCSPISGHRSVSWYQQTPGQGLQFLFEYFSETQRNKGNFPGRFSGRQFSNSRSEMNVSTLELGDSALYLCASSLSTDTQYFGPGTRLTVL.